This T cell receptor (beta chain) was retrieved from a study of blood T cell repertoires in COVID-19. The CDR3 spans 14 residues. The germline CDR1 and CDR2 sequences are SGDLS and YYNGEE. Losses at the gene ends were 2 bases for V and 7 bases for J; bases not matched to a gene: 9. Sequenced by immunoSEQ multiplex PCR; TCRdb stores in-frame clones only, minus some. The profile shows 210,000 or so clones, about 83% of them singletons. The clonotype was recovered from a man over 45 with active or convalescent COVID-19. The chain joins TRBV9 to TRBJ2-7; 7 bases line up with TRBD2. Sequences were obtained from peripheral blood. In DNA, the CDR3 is TGTGCCAGCAGCGTGACCCCTAGCGGTGGGGAGCAGTACTTC. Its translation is CASSVTPSGGEQYF. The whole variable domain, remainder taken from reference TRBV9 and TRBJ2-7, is DSGVTQTPKHLITATGQRVTLRCSPRSGDLSVYWYQQSLDQGLQFLIQYYNGEERAKGNILERFSAQQFPDLHSELNLSSLELGDSALYFCASSVTPSGGEQYFGPGTRLTVT.